Listed here is a single T cell receptor (beta chain). The V end lost 3 bases, the J end lost 3 bases, and 11 bases lay between the germline ends. Germline CDR1 reads MNHEY; CDR2 reads SMNVEV (reference sequence). The CDR3 runs to 14 residues. Data came from immunoSEQ multiplex PCR; TCRdb stores just in-frame clones and leaves some out. Of a few hundred thousand clones listed, approximately 90% are singletons. The entry originates in a study of blood T cell repertoires in COVID-19. Across the whole study: Sites in the United States, Italy and Spain provided acute and convalescent COVID-19 samples. T cells, B-cell-depleted T cells, or PBMCs supplied cDNA or gDNA.

The sample consisted of peripheral blood. V gene TRBV27 combines with J gene TRBJ1-1; D gene uncertain. The clonotype originates from a woman in her 50s with active or convalescent COVID-19. Here the CDR3 reads CASSLRARDTEAFF. The CDR3 nucleotides read TGTGCCAGCAGTTTGAGGGCTAGGGACACTGAAGCTTTCTTT.